This TCR beta chain is from a study of T cell responses to AZD1222 COVID-19 vaccine. Study-wide background: Pooled together were second doses at about 4 or about 12 weeks.

A note on this clone: The antigen is undetermined.

Regarding the study as a whole: In the spike-specific TCR repertoire, nearly half reportedly target unmutated variant regions. Sampling captured repertoires only after the peak T cell response. At baseline, seropositivity was found in only a handful of AZD1222 recipients.

V was clipped by 5 bases and J by 6 bases, with 5 bases between them. Germline V gene lookup returns CDR1 SGHTS and CDR2 YDEGEE. The CDR3 is made up of 10 amino acids. Only in-frame clones appear in the TCRdb table, and some are missing; sequencing was by immunoSEQ multiplex PCR. The profile shows 100,000 or so clones, 80% to 95% of them singletons. The chain recombines TRBV5-8 with TRBJ1-2, with no clear D. The sample here was peripheral blood, taken on day 0 of AZD1222 vaccination. The receptor comes from an adult in good health. The CDR3 protein is CASSVDGYTF. The CDR3 DNA sequence: TGTGCCAGCAGTGTAGATGGCTACACCTTC.